The text below deals with one T cell receptor (beta chain). Sequencing was performed with immunoSEQ multiplex PCR; in TCRdb, only in-frame clones are kept and a portion is missing. The sample lists some 41,000 clones, around 80% seen once, with 7.5% to 9.5% in the top ten. The sample is drawn from a study of blood T cell repertoires in COVID-19. Unmatched junction bases numbered 5, after V lost 9 bases and J lost 5 bases. The germline CDR1 and CDR2 sequences are SNHLY and FYNNEI. This CDR3 region has 12 residues. The chain couples TRBV2 to TRBJ2-7; the match to TRBD1 covers 9 bases. This TCR was recovered from a man aged 80 or over in a cohort sampled during active COVID-19. Material: peripheral blood. CDR3 coding DNA: TGTGCCAGTCGACAGGGGGGAGACGAGCAGTACTTC. As protein: CASRQGGDEQYF.